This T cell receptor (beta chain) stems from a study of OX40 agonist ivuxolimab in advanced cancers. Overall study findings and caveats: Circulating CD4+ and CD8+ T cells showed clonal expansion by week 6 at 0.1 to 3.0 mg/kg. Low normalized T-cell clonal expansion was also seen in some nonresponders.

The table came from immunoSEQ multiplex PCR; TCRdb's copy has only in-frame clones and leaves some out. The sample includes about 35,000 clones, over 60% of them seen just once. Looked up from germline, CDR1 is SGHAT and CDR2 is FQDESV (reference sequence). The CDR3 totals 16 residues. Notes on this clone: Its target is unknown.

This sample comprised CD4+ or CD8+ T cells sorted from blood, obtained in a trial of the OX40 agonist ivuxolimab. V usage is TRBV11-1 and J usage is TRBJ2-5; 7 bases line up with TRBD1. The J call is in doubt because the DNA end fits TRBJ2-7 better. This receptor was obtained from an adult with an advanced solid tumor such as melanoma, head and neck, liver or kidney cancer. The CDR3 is CASSLDPDRYPYEQYF. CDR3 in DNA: TGTGCCAGCAGCTTAGATCCGGACAGGTACCCCTACGAGCAGTACTTC.